This T cell receptor (beta chain) was sequenced during a study of T cell responses to AZD1222 COVID-19 vaccine (dated by TCRdb to the early 2020s). Some background on the complete study: TCR sequencing was performed for 230 to 250 trial participants, of whom 207 were given two doses of AZD1222 and around 25 were given two doses of MenACWY control vaccine. Trial participants were enrolled into age subgroups of 18-55, 56-69 and 70-plus years, which contained 148, 28 and 57 TCR-sequenced participants, respectively.

This clone is a singleton in its sample. Its binding antigen is unknown. Per-nucleotide qualities are absent, and no much larger clonotype sits a single base away. V trim: 1 base; J trim: 8 bases; unmatched bases: 11. Including cysteine and phenylalanine, the CDR3 has 16 amino acids. Only the CDR3 part of the read is kept: 48 bases, read in frame from the first base. Via the germline V gene, CDR1 is SGHVS and CDR2 FNYEAQ. The time point label here, explained by the study, means: about 28 days (+/-7) after the second vaccine dose. AZD1222 recipients whose second dose came at about 4 weeks and those whose second dose came at about 12 weeks were combined into one group, since spike-specific TCR depth and breadth did not differ between the two schedules. Vaccinee samples were obtained from the UK trials COV001 and COV002, which included a single-blind randomized controlled phase 2/3 trial of AZD1222 (ChAdOx1 nCoV-19) in healthy adults. For TCRbeta chain sequencing, PBMC samples were collected from trial participants at day 0 and at day 28 after the second dose.

The CDR3 regions of human TCRbeta chains were analyzed by immunosequencing. Turning to the authors' computational methods: TCRs in the repertoires were matched against a reference library of SARS-CoV-2-specific TCRs that had been generated with the MIRA antigen-specificity platform. Breadth was defined as the fraction of unique TCRs that were SARS-CoV-2-associated. Depth was defined as the fraction of total T cells that were SARS-CoV-2-associated. Using the MIRA data, every spike-specific TCR was mapped to the spike region that the TCR reacted to and assigned to either a CD4 or a CD8 class. Log10-transformed breadth and depth values were compared by one-way ANOVA with Sidak's multiple comparisons tests. Drawn from immuneACCESS, this table holds only the in-frame rearrangements with V and J called that TCRdb kept. Clones are partly lost; checked studies trace under half to an unresolved V gene and leave the rest unexplained. The D gene and trimming were derived from the DNA, and the V and J assignments and clone size from that table. A total of 200,000 or so clones appear in this sample, under 95% of them only once. The ten largest clones capture around 1% of the sample.

What the study reported, not specific to this receptor: Reportedly, close to half of the unique spike-specific TCRs recognized epitopes lying outside the regions that are mutated in the B.1.351 and B.1.1.7 variants. The 56-69-year group was small, and its depth increase did not reach significance, likely because of low power. Only five to seven AZD1222 recipients were SARS-CoV-2 seropositive at baseline, limiting conclusions about previously exposed vaccinees. After two AZD1222 doses, spike-specific TCR breadth and depth were significantly higher than at day 0 and than in MenACWY recipients. Participants were mostly white British and included more females than males, and it was suggested by the authors that clonal diversity may have been underestimated. The vaccine-associated CD4 TCRs covered the entire spike protein, and the dominant responses fell in regions 160-218 and 743-854. No day 14 peak-response samples were available, so repertoires were characterized only after the peak T cell response.

The source material was peripheral blood, sampled 28 days after the second AZD1222 dose. This receptor chain uses TRBV7-6 and TRBJ1-2, with 9 junctional bases fitting TRBD1. The TCR originated in an adult who received the AZD1222 COVID-19 vaccine. CDR3 sequence: CASSLEGAGTGQGYTF. The DNA reads as follows: TGTGCCAGCAGCTTAGAGGGCGCCGGGACAGGGCAGGGCTACACCTTC.